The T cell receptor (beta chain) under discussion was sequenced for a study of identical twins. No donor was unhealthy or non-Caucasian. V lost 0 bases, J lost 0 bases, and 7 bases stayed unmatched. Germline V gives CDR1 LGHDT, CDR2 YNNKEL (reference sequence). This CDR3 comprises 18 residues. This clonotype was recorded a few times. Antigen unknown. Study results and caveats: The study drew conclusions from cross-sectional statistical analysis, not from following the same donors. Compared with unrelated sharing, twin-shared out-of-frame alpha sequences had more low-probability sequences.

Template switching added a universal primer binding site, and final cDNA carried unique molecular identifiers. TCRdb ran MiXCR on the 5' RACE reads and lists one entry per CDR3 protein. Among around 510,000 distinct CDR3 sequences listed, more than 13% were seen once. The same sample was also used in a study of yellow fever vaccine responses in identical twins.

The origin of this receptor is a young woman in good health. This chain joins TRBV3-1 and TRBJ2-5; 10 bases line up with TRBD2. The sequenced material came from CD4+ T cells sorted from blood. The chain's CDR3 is CASSQDLVLAGDQETQYF. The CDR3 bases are TGTGCCAGCAGCCAAGATTTGGTTCTAGCGGGGGACCAAGAGACCCAGTACTTC.